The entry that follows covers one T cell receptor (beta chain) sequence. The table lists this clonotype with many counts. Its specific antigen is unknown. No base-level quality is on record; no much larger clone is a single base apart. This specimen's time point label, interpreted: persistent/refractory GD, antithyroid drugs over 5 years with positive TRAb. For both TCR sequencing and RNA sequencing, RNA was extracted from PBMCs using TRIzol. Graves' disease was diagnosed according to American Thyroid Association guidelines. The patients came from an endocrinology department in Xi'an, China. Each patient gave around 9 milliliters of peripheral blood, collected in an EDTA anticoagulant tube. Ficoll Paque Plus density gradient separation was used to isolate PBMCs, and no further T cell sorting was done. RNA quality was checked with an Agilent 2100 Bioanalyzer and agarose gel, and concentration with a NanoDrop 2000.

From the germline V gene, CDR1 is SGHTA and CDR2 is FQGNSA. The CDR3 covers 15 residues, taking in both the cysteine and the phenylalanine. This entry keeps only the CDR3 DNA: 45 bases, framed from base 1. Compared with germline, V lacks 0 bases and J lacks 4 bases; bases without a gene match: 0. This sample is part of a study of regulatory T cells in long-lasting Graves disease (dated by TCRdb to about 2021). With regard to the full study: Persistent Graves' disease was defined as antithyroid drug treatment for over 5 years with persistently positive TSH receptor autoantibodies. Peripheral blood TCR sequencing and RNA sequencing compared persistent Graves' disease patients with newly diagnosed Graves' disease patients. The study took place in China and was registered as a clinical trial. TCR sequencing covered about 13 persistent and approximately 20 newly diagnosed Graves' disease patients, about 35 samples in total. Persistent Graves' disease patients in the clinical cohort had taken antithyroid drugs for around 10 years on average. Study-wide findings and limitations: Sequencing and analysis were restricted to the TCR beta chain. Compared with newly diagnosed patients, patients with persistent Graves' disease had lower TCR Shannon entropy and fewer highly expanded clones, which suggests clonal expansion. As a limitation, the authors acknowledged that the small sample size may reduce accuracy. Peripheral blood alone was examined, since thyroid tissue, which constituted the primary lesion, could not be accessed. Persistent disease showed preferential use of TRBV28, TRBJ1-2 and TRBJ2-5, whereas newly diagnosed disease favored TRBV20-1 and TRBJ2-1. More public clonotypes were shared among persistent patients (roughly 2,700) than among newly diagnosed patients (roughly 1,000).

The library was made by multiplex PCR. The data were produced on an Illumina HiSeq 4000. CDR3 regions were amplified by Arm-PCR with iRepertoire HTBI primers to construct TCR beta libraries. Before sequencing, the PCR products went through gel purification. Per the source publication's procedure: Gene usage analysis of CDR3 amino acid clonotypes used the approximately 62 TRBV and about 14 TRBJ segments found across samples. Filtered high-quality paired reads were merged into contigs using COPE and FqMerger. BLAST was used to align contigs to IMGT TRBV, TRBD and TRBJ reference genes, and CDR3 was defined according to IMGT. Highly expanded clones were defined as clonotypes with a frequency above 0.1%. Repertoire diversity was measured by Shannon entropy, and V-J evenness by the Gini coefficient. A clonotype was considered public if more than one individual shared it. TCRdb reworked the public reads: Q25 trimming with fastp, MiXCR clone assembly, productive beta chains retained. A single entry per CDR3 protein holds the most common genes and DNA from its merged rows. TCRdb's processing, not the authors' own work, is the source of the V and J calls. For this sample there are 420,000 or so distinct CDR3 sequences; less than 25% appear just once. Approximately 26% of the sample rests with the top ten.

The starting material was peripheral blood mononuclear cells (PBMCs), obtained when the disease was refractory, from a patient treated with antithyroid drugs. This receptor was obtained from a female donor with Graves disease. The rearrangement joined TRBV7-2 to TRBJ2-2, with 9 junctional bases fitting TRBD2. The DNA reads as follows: TGTGCCAGCAGCTTAGCTAGCGGGAGCACCGGGGAGCTGTTTTTT. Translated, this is CASSLASGSTGELFF.